What follows are 8 T cell receptor beta chains derived from one specimen sequenced in a study of blood T cell repertoires in COVID-19. TCRdb's copy holds only in-frame clones and misses some; the assay was immunoSEQ multiplex PCR. The sample consists of about 260,000 clones, 75% to 90% of them appearing once. Sequenced input: peripheral blood. The receptors come from a woman aged 70-85 years with COVID-19, enrolled during active disease.

The CDR3 DNA sequence: TGTGCCAGTAGTATTTTAATCGGGAGCTATGGCTACACCTTC. As protein: CASSILIGSYGYTF. V and J are TRBV19 and TRBJ1-2; the D is unclear. Trimming took 3 bases from V and 4 from J, leaving 12 bases between them. Germline V gene lookup returns CDR1 LNHDA and CDR2 SQIVND (reference sequence). This CDR3 contains 14 residues.

V usage is TRBV11-3 and J usage is TRBJ2-7; D not resolved. Looked up from germline, CDR1 is SGHNT and CDR2 is YENEEA. The V end was cut by 5 bases, the J end by 4 bases, with 9 bases between. The CDR3 consists of 12 residues. CDR3 in DNA: TGTGCCAGCAGCACCCGACTGTACGAGCAGTACTTC. Translating it yields CASSTRLYEQYF.

This clone came up a few times. The chain carries TRBV29-1 and TRBJ2-7; 12 bases match TRBD1. Germline CDR1 and CDR2: SQVTM and ANQGSEA. The CDR3 spans 16 residues. Unmatched junction bases numbered 10, after V lost 1 base and J lost 6 bases. Here the CDR3 reads CSVEGGTGGFSGEQYF. As DNA, the CDR3 is TGCAGCGTTGAAGGGGGGACAGGGGGCTTTTCGGGCGAGCAGTACTTC.

The table lists this clone with a count of one. This sequence joins TRBV3-1 (or the pseudogene TRBV3-2) and TRBJ2-1, with TRBD2 matching 11 bases. The V gene end was trimmed by 1 base and the J gene end by 4 bases; junction bases not matched to a gene: 6. Looked up from germline, CDR1 is LGHDT and CDR2 is YNNKEL (reference sequence). This CDR3 has 17 amino acids. DNA for the CDR3: TGTGCCAGCAGCCAAGCTCCCGGGACTAGCGGTTACAATGAGCAGTTCTTC. Protein sequence: CASSQAPGTSGYNEQFF.

V gene TRBV19 combines with J gene TRBJ2-4; 8 bases fit TRBD2. The CDR3 spans 12 residues. The ends lost 5 bases at V and 7 bases at J; junction bases unmatched: 1. Per the germline V gene, CDR1 is LNHDA and CDR2 is SQIVND (reference sequence). The CDR3 reads CASSREGNIQYF. The CDR3 DNA follows: TGTGCCAGTAGTCGGGAGGGGAACATTCAGTACTTC.

This chain links TRBV7-9 with TRBJ2-1; 10 bases fit TRBD1. Germline CDR1 SEHNR, CDR2 FQNEAQ (reference sequence). This CDR3 has 15 amino acids. The V gene end was trimmed by 6 bases and the J gene end by 8 bases; junction bases not matched to a gene: 10. CDR3 residues: CASRIDGTGAYEQFF. The CDR3 DNA is TGTGCCAGCAGGATTGACGGGACAGGGGCATATGAGCAGTTCTTC.

This clone came up a few times. V gene TRBV2 combines with J gene TRBJ1-3; no clear D. Per the germline V gene, CDR1 is SNHLY and CDR2 is FYNNEI. The CDR3 is 18 amino acids. Trimming took 2 bases from V and 1 from J, leaving 18 bases between them. CDR3 loop: CASSEFRTAGGSGNTIYF. The DNA of the CDR3 is TGTGCCAGCAGTGAATTTAGGACGGCCGGAGGGTCTGGAAACACCATATATTTT.

CDR3 DNA sequence: TGTGCCAGCAGCTTAAAAGGGGAGGTTAGAACCGGGGAGCTGTTTTTT. Its translation: CASSLKGEVRTGELFF. This sequence joins TRBV7-3 and TRBJ2-2; D is possibly TRBD2 (6 bases). Trimming pared 1 base from V and 5 bases from J, leaving 14 bases between. The germline CDR1 and CDR2 sequences are SGHTA and FQGTGA. This CDR3 spans 16 amino acids.